Listed below are T cell receptor beta chains from one sample, sequenced in a study of T-cell reconstitution after alpha-beta-depleted transplantation in children. TCRdb fed the PCR reads into MiXCR, producing one record per CDR3 protein. This table has roughly 100,000 distinct CDR3 sequences, 5% to 6% appearing once. The sequencing here drew on PBMCs, mostly from graft donor cells, taken 60 days after TCRalphabeta/CD19-depleted stem cell transplant. These receptors were obtained from a female patient between 2 and 15 years old who had a stem cell transplant for Fanconi anemia, so the T cells may come from the graft donor. CDR3s include the opening cysteine and the closing phenylalanine or tryptophan. The order of the fields is V gene, clone size, J gene, D gene, CDR3 protein, CDR3 DNA. The D gene is left open where the match is weak. Rows give clone size only sometimes, using once, few, many, or a class for an expanded clone.

V: TRBV20-1
size: few
J: TRBJ1-1
D: NA
CDR3: CSALEIDFENTEAFF
DNA: TGCAGTGCGCTAGAGATAGACTTCGAAAACACTGAAGCTTTCTTT

V: TRBV6-6
size: NA
J: TRBJ1-1
D: NA
CDR3: CASVRMRGEAFF
DNA: TGTGCCAGCGTAAGGATGAGGGGAGAAGCTTTCTTT

V: TRBV5-6
size: many
J: TRBJ2-7
D: TRBD1
CDR3: CASSQAFRDSAYEQYF
DNA: TGTGCCAGCAGTCAGGCATTCCGGGACAGCGCCTACGAGCAGTACTTC

V: TRBV10-3
size: many
J: TRBJ2-2
D: NA
CDR3: CAISERGLAPGELFF
DNA: TGTGCCATCAGTGAGAGGGGCCTGGCCCCCGGGGAGCTGTTTTTT

V: TRBV28
size: many
J: TRBJ1-2
D: NA
CDR3: CASGYGYTF
DNA: TGTGCCAGCGGCTATGGCTACACCTTC

V: TRBV27
size: many
J: TRBJ2-7
D: NA
CDR3: CASSAQASYEQYF
DNA: TGTGCCAGCAGTGCCCAAGCCTCCTACGAGCAGTACTTC

V: TRBV5-1
size: many
J: TRBJ2-5
D: NA
CDR3: CASSFSGNQETQYF
DNA: TGCGCCAGCAGCTTCTCCGGGAATCAAGAGACCCAGTACTTC

V: TRBV7-8
size: NA
J: TRBJ2-1
D: TRBD2
CDR3: CASSLRELGGFIYNEQFF
DNA: TGTGCCAGCAGCTTAAGGGAACTGGGGGGGTTTATCTACAATGAGCAGTTCTTC

V: TRBV20-1
size: many
J: TRBJ2-7
D: TRBD2
CDR3: CSAKRTSGTISYEQYF
DNA: TGCAGTGCTAAAAGGACTAGCGGGACTATTTCCTACGAGCAGTACTTC

V: TRBV7-2
size: many
J: TRBJ2-1
D: TRBD2
CDR3: CASSLDTLAGGKEQFF
DNA: TGTGCCAGCAGCTTAGACACCCTAGCGGGGGGCAAGGAGCAGTTCTTC

V: TRBV5-1
size: many
J: TRBJ2-3
D: NA
CDR3: CASSVENARGGADTQYF
DNA: TGCGCCAGCAGCGTAGAAAACGCCAGGGGTGGGGCAGATACGCAGTATTTT

V: TRBV19
size: many
J: TRBJ2-1
D: TRBD2
CDR3: CASSTGVLAGTGYEQFF
DNA: TGTGCCAGTAGTACCGGTGTACTAGCGGGGACGGGGTATGAGCAGTTCTTC

V: TRBV28
size: many
J: TRBJ2-7
D: NA
CDR3: CASSLIYEQYF
DNA: TGTGCCAGCAGTTTAATCTACGAGCAGTACTTC

V: TRBV28
size: many
J: TRBJ1-3
D: TRBD1
CDR3: CASSLAQGAGGNTIYF
DNA: TGTGCCAGCAGTTTGGCTCAGGGGGCCGGTGGAAACACCATATATTTT

V: TRBV25-1
size: many
J: TRBJ2-5
D: NA
CDR3: CASSEETQYF
DNA: TGTGCCAGCAGTGAAGAAACCCAGTACTTC

V: TRBV28
size: many
J: TRBJ2-1
D: NA
CDR3: CASIEGSGFNEQFF
DNA: TGTGCCAGCATCGAGGGGTCAGGATTCAATGAGCAGTTCTTC

V: TRBV5-1
size: many
J: TRBJ2-1
D: NA
CDR3: CASSQSSVEYNEQFF
DNA: TGCGCCAGCAGCCAATCTAGCGTAGAATACAATGAGCAGTTCTTC

V: TRBV10-3
size: many
J: TRBJ1-5
D: TRBD1
CDR3: CAIKGTGDNQPQHF
DNA: TGTGCCATCAAAGGGACAGGTGACAATCAGCCCCAGCATTTT

V: TRBV7-9
size: many
J: TRBJ2-1
D: NA
CDR3: CASSLLDAEQFF
DNA: TGTGCCAGCAGCCTCCTGGACGCAGAGCAGTTCTTC

V: TRBV20-1
size: few
J: TRBJ1-4
D: TRBD1
CDR3: CSAHRGLNEKLFF
DNA: TGCAGTGCTCACAGGGGGCTGAATGAAAAACTGTTTTTT

V: TRBV29-1
size: many
J: TRBJ1-1
D: TRBD1
CDR3: CSVNGQGRWGDTEAFF
DNA: TGCAGCGTGAATGGACAGGGGAGGTGGGGGGACACTGAAGCTTTCTTT

V: TRBV5-1
size: once
J: TRBJ2-3
D: TRBD2
CDR3: CASSPGLAGSDTQYF
DNA: TGCGCCAGCAGCCCAGGACTAGCGGGATCAGATACGCAGTATTTT

V: TRBV5-1
size: many
J: TRBJ2-7
D: NA
CDR3: CASSPNGHSYEQYF
DNA: TGCGCCAGCAGCCCCAACGGACACTCCTACGAGCAGTACTTC

V: TRBV6-4
size: many
J: TRBJ2-1
D: NA
CDR3: CASSQDGGIIDEQFF
DNA: TGTGCCAGCAGTCAGGACGGGGGTATAATCGATGAGCAGTTCTTC

V: TRBV7-9
size: many
J: TRBJ1-1
D: NA
CDR3: CASSLGSGLNTEAFF
DNA: TGTGCCAGCAGCTTAGGGTCAGGGTTGAACACTGAAGCTTTCTTT

V: TRBV3-1
size: NA
J: TRBJ2-5
D: NA
CDR3: CASSQPHGAAPLQETQYF
DNA: TGTGCCAGCAGCCAACCCCATGGAGCAGCCCCCCTCCAAGAGACCCAGTACTTC

V: TRBV2
size: few
J: TRBJ2-7
D: NA
CDR3: CASRRLELQEHYEQYF
DNA: TGTGCCAGCAGGCGGCTGGAGCTACAGGAACACTACGAGCAGTACTTC

V: TRBV6-1
size: few
J: TRBJ2-7
D: TRBD2
CDR3: CASSESGRSYEQYF
DNA: TGTGCCAGCAGTGAAAGCGGGAGGAGCTACGAGCAGTACTTC

V: TRBV30
size: NA
J: TRBJ2-7
D: TRBD1
CDR3: CAWSPGTGTYEQYF
DNA: TGTGCCTGGAGTCCCGGGACAGGGACCTACGAGCAGTACTTC

V: TRBV6-9
size: NA
J: TRBJ1-4
D: NA
CDR3: CASSPGLGAWEKLFF
DNA: TGTGCCAGCAGTCCTGGACTGGGGGCTTGGGAAAAACTGTTTTTT

V: TRBV7-8
size: few
J: TRBJ2-7
D: NA
CDR3: CASSLASSRPGLHEQYF
DNA: TGTGCCAGCAGCTTAGCGTCATCCCGGCCAGGTCTCCACGAGCAGTACTTC

V: TRBV30
size: many
J: TRBJ2-1
D: TRBD1
CDR3: CAWDRGSYNEQFF
DNA: TGTGCCTGGGACAGGGGGTCCTACAATGAGCAGTTCTTC

V: TRBV9
size: NA
J: TRBJ1-2
D: TRBD1
CDR3: CASSVFRQGSYGYTF
DNA: TGTGCCAGCAGCGTATTCCGACAGGGGTCGTATGGCTACACCTTC

V: TRBV9
size: NA
J: TRBJ2-2
D: NA
CDR3: CASSVQGLGGELFF
DNA: TGTGCCAGCAGCGTACAGGGGCTGGGCGGGGAGCTGTTTTTT

V: TRBV6-5
size: many
J: TRBJ2-7
D: NA
CDR3: CASSNRRLQASYEQYF
DNA: TGTGCCAGCAGTAATCGACGGCTACAGGCTTCCTACGAGCAGTACTTC

V: TRBV5-1
size: many
J: TRBJ2-2
D: TRBD2
CDR3: CASSFKLAGNTGELFF
DNA: TGCGCCAGCAGCTTTAAACTAGCGGGGAACACCGGGGAGCTGTTTTTT

V: TRBV5-5
size: many
J: TRBJ2-1
D: NA
CDR3: CASSGSTKPSYNEQFF
DNA: TGTGCCAGCAGCGGATCGACAAAGCCATCTTACAATGAGCAGTTCTTC

V: TRBV4-2
size: few
J: TRBJ1-1
D: NA
CDR3: CASSQDRASNTEAFF
DNA: TGTGCCAGCAGCCAAGATCGAGCCTCAAACACTGAAGCTTTCTTT

V: TRBV7-9
size: many
J: TRBJ2-3
D: NA
CDR3: CASSLNGNLPDTQYF
DNA: TGTGCCAGCAGCTTAAACGGTAACCTTCCAGATACGCAGTATTTT

V: TRBV2
size: many
J: TRBJ2-3
D: TRBD1
CDR3: CASSPGQGTSTDTQYF
DNA: TGTGCCAGCAGTCCGGGACAGGGGACTAGCACAGATACGCAGTATTTT

V: TRBV9
size: NA
J: TRBJ2-7
D: TRBD1
CDR3: CASSVGSQGAYEQYF
DNA: TGTGCCAGCAGCGTAGGTTCTCAGGGGGCGTACGAGCAGTACTTC

V: TRBV5-1
size: few
J: TRBJ2-1
D: TRBD2
CDR3: CASSSEGLAGVREQFF
DNA: TGCGCCAGCAGCTCCGAGGGACTAGCGGGAGTCAGAGAGCAGTTCTTC

V: TRBV2
size: few
J: TRBJ1-2
D: NA
CDR3: CASSEVSVYGYTF
DNA: TGTGCCAGCAGTGAAGTCTCCGTATATGGCTACACCTTC

V: TRBV2
size: many
J: TRBJ2-3
D: NA
CDR3: CASTPQAGTDTQYF
DNA: TGTGCCAGCACCCCTCAGGCAGGGACAGATACGCAGTATTTT

V: TRBV28
size: few
J: TRBJ2-2
D: NA
CDR3: CASRFTQGSTGELFF
DNA: TGTGCCAGCAGATTCACCCAGGGGAGCACCGGGGAGCTGTTTTTT

V: TRBV11-2
size: many
J: TRBJ2-1
D: NA
CDR3: CASSFTWGNEQFF
DNA: TGTGCCAGCAGCTTTACTTGGGGGAATGAGCAGTTCTTC

V: TRBV7-2
size: few
J: TRBJ1-1
D: NA
CDR3: CASSLDMARKPDGAFF
DNA: TGTGCCAGCAGCTTAGATATGGCGCGGAAACCCGACGGCGCTTTCTTT